This record covers a single T cell receptor (beta chain). Its matching antigen is unknown. Each CDR3 protein gets one entry after TCRdb re-called the 5' RACE reads with MiXCR. The sample shows about 890,000 distinct CDR3 sequences, around 12% of them seen only once. The data were obtained in a study of identical twins. The CDR3 sequence is 13 residues long. Germline assignment: CDR1 MNHNS and CDR2 SASEGT. The V gene lost 6 bases and the J gene lost 5 bases, with 13 bases spanning the gap. Study-wide results and caveats: Models underestimated out-of-frame TCR alpha sharing in monozygotic twins. Interpretation of the results relied on cross-sectional statistical analysis and not on following the same donors.

These same records also appear under a second study, on yellow fever vaccine responses in identical twins. That source adds: Twins showed a vaccine T cell response that reportedly seemed partly convergent, partly personalized.

The chain is built from TRBV6-1 and TRBJ2-5, with D possibly being TRBD2 (6 bases). The sample comprised PBMCs. This clonotype was sampled from a woman aged 18-29 years in good health. The CDR3 protein is CASSQLGRETQYF. For the CDR3, the DNA is TGTGCCAGCAGCCAGTTAGGGAGGGAGACCCAGTACTTC.